The rows below give T cell receptor beta chains drawn from one sample of a study of blood T cell repertoires in COVID-19. Sequencing was performed with immunoSEQ multiplex PCR; in TCRdb, only in-frame clones are kept and a portion is missing. The sample shows under 350,000 clones, roughly 90% of them seen only once. Sequenced sample: PBMCs or T cells enriched from blood (not recorded which). The receptor set was obtained from a man between 60 and 75 years old who had recovered from COVID-19. Both conserved end residues are part of each CDR3. The D gene is left open where the match is weak. A clone size is listed for some rows: how often the clone was seen (once, few, many), or a class if it is expanded.

d_call j_call clone_size v_call cdr3_nt cdr3_aa
TRBD1 TRBJ2-1 - TRBV7-2 TGTGCCAGCAGCTTAACAGGGGGCGCCGAGCAGTTCTTC CASSLTGGAEQFF
TRBD2 TRBJ2-7 - TRBV4-1 TGCGCCAGCAGCCCAACCGGGGGGGCGAATTTAGGGCAGTACTTC CASSPTGGANLGQYF
- TRBJ2-1 - TRBV2 TGTGCCAGCAGCTACGACAGGAATGAGCAGTTCTTC CASSYDRNEQFF
TRBD1 TRBJ1-1 - TRBV5-4 TGTGCCAGCAGCGACCGGGACAGAGAAGCTTTCTTT CASSDRDREAFF
- TRBJ1-6 - TRBV7-2 TGTGCCAGCAGCTTGCGAGGCGGGTCTTATAATTCACCCCTCCACTTT CASSLRGGSYNSPLHF
- TRBJ2-2 - TRBV7-3 TGTGCCAGCAGCCAAAACGGGAACACCGGGGAGCTGTTTTTT CASSQNGNTGELFF
TRBD1 TRBJ2-5 few TRBV7-9 TGTGCCAGCAGCTCGAGGGGGCCAGAGACCCAGTACTTC CASSSRGPETQYF
TRBD1 TRBJ1-6 - TRBV18 TGTGCCAGCTCACCAGGGGACAGGCTTTATAATTCACCCCTCCACTTT CASSPGDRLYNSPLHF
TRBD1 TRBJ1-4 - TRBV27 TGTGCCAGCAGGACAGGGTGGAATGAAAAACTGTTTTTT CASRTGWNEKLFF
- TRBJ2-7 - TRBV3-1/TRBV3-2 TGTGCCAGCAGCCAAGGTCCTCAGGGGAGGGGCGAGCAGTACTTC CASSQGPQGRGEQYF
- TRBJ1-6 - TRBV28 TGTGCCAGCAGTGCATCACGGGAATTCAATTCACGGAGGGAATTCAGACCCCTCCACTTT CASSASREFNSRREFRPLHF
TRBD2 TRBJ2-5 - TRBV6-5 TGTGCCAGCAGGCGGGGGAGCCAAGAGACCCAGTACTTC CASRRGSQETQYF
- TRBJ1-1 - TRBV14 TGTGCCAGCAGCCAAGATATGGACAGGAACACTGAAGCTTTCTTT CASSQDMDRNTEAFF
- TRBJ1-1 - TRBV10-3 TGTGCCATCAGGCCGGGTGTTGGAACTGAAGCTTTCTTT CAIRPGVGTEAFF
TRBD1 TRBJ1-4 - TRBV19 TGTGCCAGTAGTTCAGGGGGCGGCGCCGAAAAACTGTTTTTT CASSSGGGAEKLFF
- TRBJ1-4 - TRBV3-1/TRBV3-2 TGTGCCAGCAGCGGGCAGGGGTTAGTTAATGAAAAACTGTTTTTT CASSGQGLVNEKLFF
- TRBJ1-1 - TRBV3-1/TRBV3-2 TGTGCCAGCAGCCAAGGCGTGTTAGACACTGAAGCTTTCTTT CASSQGVLDTEAFF
- TRBJ2-1 - TRBV7-3 TGTGCCAGCAGCTTAGGTGTTGCGCTCAATGAGCAGTTCTTC CASSLGVALNEQFF
- TRBJ1-2 - TRBV7-5 TGTGCCAGAAGCTGCGGCCCGCCGTGTAACACCTTC CARSCGPPCNTF
TRBD2 TRBJ2-3 - TRBV27 TGTGCCAGCAGCCCTGGGGGGACACTCTCCGGACTAGCGGCCACAGATACGCAGTATTTT CASSPGGTLSGLAATDTQYF
TRBD1 TRBJ1-1 - TRBV2 TGTGCCAGCAGGAGGGGGACAGGGGGCCCTGAAGCTTTCTTT CASRRGTGGPEAFF
TRBD2 TRBJ2-3 once TRBV27 TGTGCCAGCAGTCCCAGGGAGGGAGATACGCAGTATTTT CASSPREGDTQYF
- TRBJ1-2 - TRBV7-9 TGTGCCAGCAGCCAGGGTCAGGGTCGCGAAGAAACCTTC CASSQGQGREETF
- TRBJ2-7 - TRBV4-3 TGCGCCAGCAGAATAGACAGGACCAGCGGCGAGCAGTACTTC CASRIDRTSGEQYF
TRBD1 TRBJ1-2 once TRBV4-1 TGCGCCAGCAGCCCGATGACAGGGGGTATATACTATGGCTACACCTTC CASSPMTGGIYYGYTF
- TRBJ2-7 - TRBV6-2/TRBV6-3 TGTGCCAGCAGTCCCAGGATTCCCTCCTACGAGCAGTACTTC CASSPRIPSYEQYF
- TRBJ2-1 - TRBV20-1 TGCAGTGCTACTATGCGGAATGAGCAGTTCTTC CSATMRNEQFF
- TRBJ2-7 - TRBV5-1 TGCGCCAGCAGCTGGACTCAGTCCTACGAGCAGTACTTC CASSWTQSYEQYF
TRBD1 TRBJ1-4 - TRBV4-1 TGCGCCAGCAGCCAAGATTTTCCCGGGACAGCTAATGAAAAACTGTTTTTT CASSQDFPGTANEKLFF
- TRBJ2-1 - TRBV4-3 TGCGCCAGCAGCCAAGAAGTTACCGTACTAAACAATGAGCAGTTCTTC CASSQEVTVLNNEQFF
TRBD1 TRBJ1-2 - TRBV7-2 TGTGCCAGCAGCACACAAAGCCAGACAGGGTATGGCTACACCTTC CASSTQSQTGYGYTF
TRBD1 TRBJ1-2 - TRBV6-2/TRBV6-3 TGTGCCAGCAGTTATCGGGCAGGGGGAAACTATGGCTACACCTTC CASSYRAGGNYGYTF
TRBD1 TRBJ2-7 - TRBV7-9 TGTGCCAGCAGCTTCCCAACCTCCGGGACAGGGGGCGAGCGCTACGAGCAGTACTTC CASSFPTSGTGGERYEQYF
TRBD1 TRBJ1-1 - TRBV18 TGTGCCAGCTCACTTACAGGGGGCGGAGGCACTGAAGCTTTCTTT CASSLTGGGGTEAFF
TRBD1 TRBJ2-7 once TRBV5-1 TGCGCCAGCAGCCCCGGGACAGGCTTCTACGAGCAGTACTTC CASSPGTGFYEQYF
- TRBJ2-7 - TRBV18 TGTGCCAGCTCACACGGGGATACCTACGAGCAGTACTTC CASSHGDTYEQYF
TRBD1 TRBJ2-7 few TRBV6-1 TGTGCCAGCAGTGAAGGGGACAGGGGTGGGGACGAGCAGTACTTC CASSEGDRGGDEQYF
TRBD1 TRBJ1-1 - TRBV19 TGTGCCAGTCCAAAGGGCCGGACAGGGCACCTACGAAGACCGATGAACACTGAAGCTTTCTTT CASPKGRTGHLRRPMNTEAFF
TRBD1 TRBJ1-2 once TRBV4-1 TGCGCCAGCAGCCGGGAAAACAGGGGCTATGGCTACACCTTC CASSRENRGYGYTF
- TRBJ1-1 once TRBV6-5 TGTGCCAGCAGCCCCACCATGCGGGGTGGAACTGAAGCTTTCTTT CASSPTMRGGTEAFF
- TRBJ2-7 - TRBV5-4 TGTGCCAGCAGCTTCGGACAGAACTACGAGCAGTACTTC CASSFGQNYEQYF
TRBD2 TRBJ2-5 - TRBV3-1/TRBV3-2 TGTGCCAGCAGTCCTAGCGGGAGGAGAGAGACCCAGTACTTC CASSPSGRRETQYF